The clone carrying this T cell receptor (beta chain) was counted only a few times. These data belong to a study of blood T cells in healthy people across ages. Looked up from germline, CDR1 is SGDLS and CDR2 is YYNGEE. The trim removed 0 bases at V and 3 bases at J, leaving 3 bases unmatched. This CDR3 is built from 14 residues. Alongside a J-beta primer mix, a sample-barcoded 5' primer served in a second PCR lasting about 7 to 12 cycles. A single record per CDR3 protein comes from TCRdb applying MiXCR to the 5' RACE reads. The sample records approximately 1.5 million distinct CDR3 sequences, about 45% being singletons.

The chain joins TRBV9 to TRBJ2-7, with 7 positions matching TRBD1. The source material was blood. The TCR originated in a woman aged 18-29 years in good health. Here the CDR3 reads CASSVGGTDYEQYF. CDR3 sequence (DNA): TGTGCCAGCAGCGTAGGGGGGACAGACTACGAGCAGTACTTC.